This TCR beta chain derives from a study of shared clonotypes between healthy human individuals. Clones were sequenced by immunoSEQ multiplex PCR, and TCRdb holds only the in-frame ones, with some missing. The table shows 2 million to 2.5 million clones, with approximately 96% occurring only once. This TCR derives from a man in his late teens or twenties in good health. Sample: naive CD4+ T cells sorted from blood. The subset here: CD45RA+ positively selected.

The CDR3: CASSAGTGFGNSPLHF. Here the CDR3 DNA reads TGTGCCAGCAGCGCCGGGACAGGGTTTGGTAATTCACCCCTCCACTTT. The chain has TRBV5-6 and TRBJ1-6; TRBD1 aligns across 9 bases. Trimming cost V 4 bases and J 6 bases; bases outside gene matches: 8. Germline V CDR1 and CDR2: SGHDT, YYEEEE. The CDR3 loop spans 16 amino acids. Drawing the rest from reference TRBV5-6 and TRBJ1-6, the complete variable domain is DAGVTQSPTHLIKTRGQQVTLRCSPKSGHDTVSWYQQALGQGPQFIFQYYEEEERQRGNFPDRFSGHQFPNYSSELNVNALLLGDSALYLCASSAGTGFGNSPLHFGNGTRLTVT.